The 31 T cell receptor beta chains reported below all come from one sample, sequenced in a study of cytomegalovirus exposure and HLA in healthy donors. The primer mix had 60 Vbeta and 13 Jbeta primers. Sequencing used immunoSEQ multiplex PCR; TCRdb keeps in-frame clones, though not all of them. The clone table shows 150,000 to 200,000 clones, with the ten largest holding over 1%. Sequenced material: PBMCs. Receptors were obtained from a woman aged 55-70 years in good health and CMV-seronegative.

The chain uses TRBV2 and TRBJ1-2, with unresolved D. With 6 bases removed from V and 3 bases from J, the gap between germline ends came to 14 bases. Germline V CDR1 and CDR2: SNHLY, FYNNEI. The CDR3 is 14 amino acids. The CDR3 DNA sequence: TGTGCCAGCAGATTAGGAGGGCGAGACTATGGCTACACCTTC. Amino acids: CASRLGGRDYGYTF.

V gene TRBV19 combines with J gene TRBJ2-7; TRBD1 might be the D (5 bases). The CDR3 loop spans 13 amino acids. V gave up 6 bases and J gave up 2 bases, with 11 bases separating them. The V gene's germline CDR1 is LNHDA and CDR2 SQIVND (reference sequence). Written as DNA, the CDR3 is TGTGCCAGTAGCTTGACAGCTACCTACGAGCAGTACTTC. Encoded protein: CASSLTATYEQYF.

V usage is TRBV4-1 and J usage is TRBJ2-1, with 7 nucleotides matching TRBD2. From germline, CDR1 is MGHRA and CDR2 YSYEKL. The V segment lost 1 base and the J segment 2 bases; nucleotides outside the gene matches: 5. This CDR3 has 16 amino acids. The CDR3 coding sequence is TGCGCCAGCAGCCAAGGACTAGCTGGCACCTACAATGAGCAGTTCTTC. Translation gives CASSQGLAGTYNEQFF.

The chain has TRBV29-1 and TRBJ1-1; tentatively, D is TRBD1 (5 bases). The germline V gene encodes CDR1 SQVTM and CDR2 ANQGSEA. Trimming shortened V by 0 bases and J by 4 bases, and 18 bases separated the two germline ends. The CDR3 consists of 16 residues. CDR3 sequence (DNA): TGCAGCGTTGAAGAAACGGGCGCGGGGGGGACCACTGAAGCTTTCTTT. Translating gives CSVEETGAGGTTEAFF.

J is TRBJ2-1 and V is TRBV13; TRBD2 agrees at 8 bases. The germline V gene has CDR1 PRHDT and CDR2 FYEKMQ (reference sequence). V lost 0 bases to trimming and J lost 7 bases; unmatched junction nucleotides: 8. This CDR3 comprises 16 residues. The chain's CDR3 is CASSLGREAPGNEQFF. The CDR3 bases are TGTGCCAGCAGCTTAGGGCGGGAGGCACCCGGGAATGAGCAGTTCTTC.

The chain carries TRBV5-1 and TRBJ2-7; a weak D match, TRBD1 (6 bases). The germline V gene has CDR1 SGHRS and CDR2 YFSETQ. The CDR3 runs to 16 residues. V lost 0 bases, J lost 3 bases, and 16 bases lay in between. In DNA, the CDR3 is TGCGCCAGCAGCTTGGCGAAGACACAGGGCCTCTACGAGCAGTACTTC. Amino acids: CASSLAKTQGLYEQYF.

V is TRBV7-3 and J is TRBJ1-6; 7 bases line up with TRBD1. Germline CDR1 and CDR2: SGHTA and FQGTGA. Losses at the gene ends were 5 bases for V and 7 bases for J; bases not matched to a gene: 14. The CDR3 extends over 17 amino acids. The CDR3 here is CASSEGGGGLVNSPLHF. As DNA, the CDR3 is TGTGCCAGCAGCGAAGGAGGGGGCGGTCTTGTGAATTCACCCCTCCACTTT.

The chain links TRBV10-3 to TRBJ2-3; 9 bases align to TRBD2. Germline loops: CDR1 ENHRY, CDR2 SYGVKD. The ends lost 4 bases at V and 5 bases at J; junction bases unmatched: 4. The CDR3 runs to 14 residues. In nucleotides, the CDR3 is TGTGCCATCAGTGCTTGGCGGGAGGGAGATACGCAGTATTTT. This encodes CAISAWREGDTQYF.

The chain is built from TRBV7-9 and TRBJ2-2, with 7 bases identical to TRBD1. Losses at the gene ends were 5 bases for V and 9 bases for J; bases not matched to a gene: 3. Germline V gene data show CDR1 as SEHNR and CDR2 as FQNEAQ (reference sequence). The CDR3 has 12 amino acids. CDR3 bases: TGTGCCAGCAGCAGACAGGGTCGGGAGCTGTTTTTT. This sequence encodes CASSRQGRELFF.

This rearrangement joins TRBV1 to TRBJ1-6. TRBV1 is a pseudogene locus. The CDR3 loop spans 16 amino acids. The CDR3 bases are TGCACCAGCAGCCAAGGAGAGGGCCCCCATAATTCACCCCTCCACTTT. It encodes CTSSQGEGPHNSPLHF.

CDR3 DNA: TGTGCCAGCAGCTTAGGAGGGAACTATGGCTACACCTTC. It encodes CASSLGGNYGYTF. The gene calls are TRBV11-2 and TRBJ1-2; the D is unclear. This CDR3 has 13 residues. V shed 1 base and J shed 2 bases, with 5 bases lying between them. CDR1 SGHAT and CDR2 FQNNGV come from the germline V gene. The whole variable domain, filled in from reference TRBV11-2 and TRBJ1-2, reads EAGVAQSPRYKIIEKRQSVAFWCNPISGHATLYWYQQILGQGPKLLIQFQNNGVVDDSQLPKDRFSAERLKGVDSTLKIQPAKLEDSAVYLCASSLGGNYGYTFGSGTRLTVV.

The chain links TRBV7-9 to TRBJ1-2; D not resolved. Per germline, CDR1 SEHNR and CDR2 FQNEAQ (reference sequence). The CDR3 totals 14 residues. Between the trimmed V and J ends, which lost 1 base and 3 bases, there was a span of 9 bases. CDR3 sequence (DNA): TGTGCCAGCAGCTTAGACGGGTATGACTATGGCTACACCTTC. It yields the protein CASSLDGYDYGYTF. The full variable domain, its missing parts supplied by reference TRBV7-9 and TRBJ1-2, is DTGVSQNPRHKITKRGQNVTFRCDPISEHNRLYWYRQTLGQGPEFLTYFQNEAQLEKSRLLSDRFSAERPKGSFSTLEIQRTEQGDSAMYLCASSLDGYDYGYTFGSGTRLTVV.

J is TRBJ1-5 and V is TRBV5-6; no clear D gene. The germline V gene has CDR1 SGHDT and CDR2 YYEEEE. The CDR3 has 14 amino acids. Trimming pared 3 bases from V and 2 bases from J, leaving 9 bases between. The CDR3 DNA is TGTGCCAGCAGCTCAGGTTTTCGCAATCAGCCCCAGCATTTT. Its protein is CASSSGFRNQPQHF.

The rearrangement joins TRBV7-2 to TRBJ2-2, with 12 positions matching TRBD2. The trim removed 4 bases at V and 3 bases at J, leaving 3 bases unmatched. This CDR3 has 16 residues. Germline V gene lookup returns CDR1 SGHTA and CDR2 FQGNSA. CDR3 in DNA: TGTGCCAGCAGCTACGGACTAGCGGGATACACCGGGGAGCTGTTTTTT. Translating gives CASSYGLAGYTGELFF.

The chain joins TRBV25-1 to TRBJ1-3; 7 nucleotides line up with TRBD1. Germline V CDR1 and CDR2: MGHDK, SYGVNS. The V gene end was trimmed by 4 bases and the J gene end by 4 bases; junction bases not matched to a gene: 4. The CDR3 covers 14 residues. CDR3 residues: CASSVDRPGNTIYF. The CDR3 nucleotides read TGTGCCAGCAGTGTGGACAGGCCGGGAAACACCATATATTTT.

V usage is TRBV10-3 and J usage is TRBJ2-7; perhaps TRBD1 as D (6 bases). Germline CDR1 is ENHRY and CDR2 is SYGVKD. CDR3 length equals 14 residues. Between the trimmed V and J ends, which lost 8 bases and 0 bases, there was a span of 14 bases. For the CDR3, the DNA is TGTGCCATCGGCACAGGGTATCCCTCCTACGAGCAGTACTTC. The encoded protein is CAIGTGYPSYEQYF.

The CDR3 DNA follows: TGCGCCAGCAGCCAAGATGGTCCTAGCGGGAGGTTGAGCTCCTACAATGAGCAGTTCTTC. Translating gives CASSQDGPSGRLSSYNEQFF. The V gene is TRBV4-1, the J gene TRBJ2-1; 11 nucleotides match TRBD2. Trimming cost V 0 bases and J 0 bases; bases outside gene matches: 10. The CDR3 runs 20 residues. The germline V gene has CDR1 MGHRA and CDR2 YSYEKL.

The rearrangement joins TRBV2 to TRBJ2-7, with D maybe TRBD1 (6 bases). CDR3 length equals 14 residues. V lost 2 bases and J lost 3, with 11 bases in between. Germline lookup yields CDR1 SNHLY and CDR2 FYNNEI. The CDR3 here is CASSEQGQFYEQYF. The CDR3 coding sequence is TGTGCCAGCAGTGAACAGGGACAATTCTACGAGCAGTACTTC.

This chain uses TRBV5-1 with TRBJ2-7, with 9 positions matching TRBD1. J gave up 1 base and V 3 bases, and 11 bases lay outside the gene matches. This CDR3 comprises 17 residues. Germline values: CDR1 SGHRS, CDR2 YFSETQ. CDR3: CASSSGQGTGISYEQYF. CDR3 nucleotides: TGCGCCAGCAGCTCCGGACAGGGGACGGGAATTTCCTACGAGCAGTACTTC.

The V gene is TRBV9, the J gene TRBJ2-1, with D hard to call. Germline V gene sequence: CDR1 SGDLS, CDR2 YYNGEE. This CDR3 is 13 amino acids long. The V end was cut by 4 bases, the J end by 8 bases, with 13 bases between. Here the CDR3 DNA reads TGTGCCAGCAGCCCCGCCTCCCGCGATGAGCAGTTCTTC. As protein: CASSPASRDEQFF.

DNA of the CDR3: TGCAGTGGACAGGCGGCAGATACGCAGTATTTT. It is translated as CSGQAADTQYF. The genes are TRBV20-1 and TRBJ2-3, with TRBD1 as a possible D gene (6 bases). Germline CDR1 is DFQATT and CDR2 is SNEGSKA (reference sequence). V shed 7 bases and J shed 4 bases, with 9 bases lying between them. This CDR3 spans 11 amino acids.

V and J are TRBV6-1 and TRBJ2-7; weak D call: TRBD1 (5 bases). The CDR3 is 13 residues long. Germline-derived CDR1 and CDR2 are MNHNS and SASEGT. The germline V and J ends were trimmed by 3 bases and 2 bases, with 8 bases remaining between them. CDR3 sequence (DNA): TGTGCCAGCAGTGACAGGGTTCCCTACGAGCAGTACTTC. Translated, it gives CASSDRVPYEQYF.

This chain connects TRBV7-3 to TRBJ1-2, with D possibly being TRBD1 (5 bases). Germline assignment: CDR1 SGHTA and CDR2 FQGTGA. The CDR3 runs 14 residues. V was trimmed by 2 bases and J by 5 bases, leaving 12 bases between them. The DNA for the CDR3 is TGTGCCAGCAGCTTAGATGGCAGGGAATATGGCTACACCTTC. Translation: CASSLDGREYGYTF.

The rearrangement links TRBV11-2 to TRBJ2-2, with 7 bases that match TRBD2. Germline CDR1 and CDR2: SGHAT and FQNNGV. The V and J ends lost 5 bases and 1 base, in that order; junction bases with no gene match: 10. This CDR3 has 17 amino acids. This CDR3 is CASSPGWRELNTGELFF. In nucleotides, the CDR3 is TGTGCCAGCAGCCCCGGGTGGCGGGAGCTGAACACCGGGGAGCTGTTTTTT.

DNA of the CDR3: TGTGCCATCAAGGGCTCCGGACAGGGCATATATTTT. This encodes CAIKGSGQGIYF. The chain has TRBV10-3 and TRBJ1-3; TRBD1 matches at 8 bases. This CDR3 is 12 amino acids long. Germline lookup yields CDR1 ENHRY and CDR2 SYGVKD. Losses at the gene ends were 7 bases for V and 12 bases for J; bases not matched to a gene: 8.

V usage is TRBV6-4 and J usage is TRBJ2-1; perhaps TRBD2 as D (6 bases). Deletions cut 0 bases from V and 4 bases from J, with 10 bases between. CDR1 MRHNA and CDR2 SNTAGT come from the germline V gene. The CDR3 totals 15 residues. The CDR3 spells CASSDSTGVYNEQFF. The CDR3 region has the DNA TGTGCCAGCAGTGACTCGACGGGGGTTTACAATGAGCAGTTCTTC.

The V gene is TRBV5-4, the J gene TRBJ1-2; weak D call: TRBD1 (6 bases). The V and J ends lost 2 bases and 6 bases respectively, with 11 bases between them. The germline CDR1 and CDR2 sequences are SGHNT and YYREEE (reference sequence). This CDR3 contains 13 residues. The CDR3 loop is CASSFIQGDGYTF. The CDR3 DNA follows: TGTGCCAGCAGCTTTATACAGGGAGATGGCTACACCTTC.

The CDR3 is CASSEGPYGYTF. In DNA form, the CDR3 reads TGTGCCAGTAGTGAGGGTCCCTATGGCTACACCTTC. V gene TRBV19 combines with J gene TRBJ1-2; D is ambiguous. V dropped 5 bases and J dropped 4 bases, with 8 bases sitting between them. Germline V gene sequence: CDR1 LNHDA, CDR2 SQIVND (reference sequence). The CDR3 extends over 12 amino acids. The full variable domain, rest sourced from reference TRBV19 and TRBJ1-2, is DGGITQSPKYLFRKEGQNVTLSCEQNLNHDAMYWYRQDPGQGLRLIYYSQIVNDFQKGDIAEGYSVSREKKESFPLTVTSAQKNPTAFYLCASSEGPYGYTFGSGTRLTVV.

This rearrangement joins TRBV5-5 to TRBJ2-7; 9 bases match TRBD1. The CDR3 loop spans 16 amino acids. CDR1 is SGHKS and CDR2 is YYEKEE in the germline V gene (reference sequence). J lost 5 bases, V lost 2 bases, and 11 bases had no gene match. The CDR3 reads CASSLPRGTGSHEQYF. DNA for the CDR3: TGTGCCAGCAGCTTACCTCGCGGGACAGGGTCCCACGAGCAGTACTTC.

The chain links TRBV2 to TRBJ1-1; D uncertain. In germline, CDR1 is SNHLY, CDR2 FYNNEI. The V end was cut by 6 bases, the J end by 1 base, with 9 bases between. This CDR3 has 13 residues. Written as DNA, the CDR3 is TGTGCCAGCAGGCAGGATAGGAACACTGAAGCTTTCTTT. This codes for CASRQDRNTEAFF.

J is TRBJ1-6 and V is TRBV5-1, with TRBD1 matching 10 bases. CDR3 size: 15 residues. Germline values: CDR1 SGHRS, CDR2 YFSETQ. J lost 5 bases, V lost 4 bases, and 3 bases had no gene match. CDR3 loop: CASSPGQGDNSPLHF. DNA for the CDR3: TGCGCCAGCAGCCCAGGACAGGGGGATAATTCACCCCTCCACTTT.